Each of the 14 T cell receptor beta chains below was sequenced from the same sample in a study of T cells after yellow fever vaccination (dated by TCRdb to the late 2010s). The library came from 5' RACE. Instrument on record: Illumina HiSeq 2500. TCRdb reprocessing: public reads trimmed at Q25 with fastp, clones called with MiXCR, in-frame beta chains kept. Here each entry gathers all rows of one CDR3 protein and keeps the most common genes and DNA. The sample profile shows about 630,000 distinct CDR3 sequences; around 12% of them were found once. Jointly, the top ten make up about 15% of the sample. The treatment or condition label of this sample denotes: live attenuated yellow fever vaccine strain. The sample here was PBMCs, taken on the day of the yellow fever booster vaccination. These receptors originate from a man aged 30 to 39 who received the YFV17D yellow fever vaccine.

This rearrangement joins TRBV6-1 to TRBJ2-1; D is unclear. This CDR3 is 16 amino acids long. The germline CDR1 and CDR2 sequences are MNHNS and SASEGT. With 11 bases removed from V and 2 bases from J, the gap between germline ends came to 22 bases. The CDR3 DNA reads TGTGCCGCGTCCCTTTCCCCGCGATCCGCCTACAATGAGCAGTTCTTC. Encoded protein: CAASLSPRSAYNEQFF.

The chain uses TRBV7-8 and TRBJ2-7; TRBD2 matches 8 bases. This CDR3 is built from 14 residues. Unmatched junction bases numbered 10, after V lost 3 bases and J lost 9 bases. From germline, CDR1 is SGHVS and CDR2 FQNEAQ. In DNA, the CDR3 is TGTGCCAGCAGCTTTACGCGGGAGGCGGGAAGGCAGTACTTC. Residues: CASSFTREAGRQYF.

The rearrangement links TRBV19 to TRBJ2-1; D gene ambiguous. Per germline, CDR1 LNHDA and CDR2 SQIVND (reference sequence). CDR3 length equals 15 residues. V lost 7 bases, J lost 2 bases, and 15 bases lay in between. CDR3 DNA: TGTGCCAGTACCTCGTCGGGTTTTGCCTACAATGAGCAGTTCTTC. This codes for CASTSSGFAYNEQFF.

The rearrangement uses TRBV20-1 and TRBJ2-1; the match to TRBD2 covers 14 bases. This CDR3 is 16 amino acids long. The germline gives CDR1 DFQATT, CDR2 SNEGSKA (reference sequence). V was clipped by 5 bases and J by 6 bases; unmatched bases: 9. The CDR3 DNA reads TGCAGTGCTGCTAAGGGACTAGCGGGAGTTCGCAATGAGCAGTTCTTC. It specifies CSAAKGLAGVRNEQFF.

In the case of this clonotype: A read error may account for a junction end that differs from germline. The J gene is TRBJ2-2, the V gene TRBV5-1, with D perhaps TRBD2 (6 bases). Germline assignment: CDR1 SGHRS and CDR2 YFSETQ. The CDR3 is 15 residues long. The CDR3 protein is CASSLEAGNTGEPFF. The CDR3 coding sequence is TGCGCCAGCAGCTTGGAGGCGGGAAACACCGGGGAGCCGTTTTTT.

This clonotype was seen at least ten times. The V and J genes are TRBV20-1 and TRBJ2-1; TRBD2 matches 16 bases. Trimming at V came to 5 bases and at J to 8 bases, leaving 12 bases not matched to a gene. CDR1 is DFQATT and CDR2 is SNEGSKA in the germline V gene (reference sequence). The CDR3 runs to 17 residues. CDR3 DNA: TGCAGTGCTGTCGGGACTAGCGGGAGGGCGGTTAAGGATGAGCAGTTCTTC. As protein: CSAVGTSGRAVKDEQFF.

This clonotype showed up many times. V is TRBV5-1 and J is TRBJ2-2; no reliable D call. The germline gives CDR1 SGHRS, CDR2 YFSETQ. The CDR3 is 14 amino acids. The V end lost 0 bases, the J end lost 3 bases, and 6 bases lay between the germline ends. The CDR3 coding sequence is TGCGCCAGCAGCTTGGATGGGGACACCGGGGAGCTGTTTTTT. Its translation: CASSLDGDTGELFF.

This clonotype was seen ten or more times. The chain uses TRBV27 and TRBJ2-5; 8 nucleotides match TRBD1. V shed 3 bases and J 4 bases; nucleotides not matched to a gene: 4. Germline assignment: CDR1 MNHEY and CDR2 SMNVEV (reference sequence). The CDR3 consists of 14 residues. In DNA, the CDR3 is TGTGCCAGCAGTTTTAACAGGGGGTCAGAGACCCAGTACTTC. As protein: CASSFNRGSETQYF.

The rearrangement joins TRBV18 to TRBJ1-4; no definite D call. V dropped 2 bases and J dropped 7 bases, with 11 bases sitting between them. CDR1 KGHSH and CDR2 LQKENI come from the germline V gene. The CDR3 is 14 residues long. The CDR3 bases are TGTGCCAGCTCACCAGCGAGGTACGGTGAAAAACTGTTTTTT. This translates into CASSPARYGEKLFF.

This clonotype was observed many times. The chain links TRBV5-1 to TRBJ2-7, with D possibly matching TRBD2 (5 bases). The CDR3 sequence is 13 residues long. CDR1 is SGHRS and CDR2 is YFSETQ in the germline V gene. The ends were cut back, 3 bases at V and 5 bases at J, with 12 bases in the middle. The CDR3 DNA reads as TGCGCCAGCAGCTCATCGGACTCTGACGAGCAGTACTTC. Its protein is CASSSSDSDEQYF.

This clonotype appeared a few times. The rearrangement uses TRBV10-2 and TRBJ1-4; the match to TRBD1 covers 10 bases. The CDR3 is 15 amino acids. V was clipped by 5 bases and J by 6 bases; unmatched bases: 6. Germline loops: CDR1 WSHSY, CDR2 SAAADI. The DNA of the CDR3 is TGCGCCAGCAGTCTCCCCGGGACAGGGGATGAAAAACTGTTTTTT. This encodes CASSLPGTGDEKLFF.

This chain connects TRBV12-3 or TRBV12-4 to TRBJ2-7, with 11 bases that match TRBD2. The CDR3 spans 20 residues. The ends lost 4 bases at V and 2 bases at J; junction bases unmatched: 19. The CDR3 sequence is CASSSLPGLAEGRSAYEQYF. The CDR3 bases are TGTGCCAGCAGTTCATTACCGGGACTAGCGGAGGGAAGGTCGGCCTACGAGCAGTACTTC.

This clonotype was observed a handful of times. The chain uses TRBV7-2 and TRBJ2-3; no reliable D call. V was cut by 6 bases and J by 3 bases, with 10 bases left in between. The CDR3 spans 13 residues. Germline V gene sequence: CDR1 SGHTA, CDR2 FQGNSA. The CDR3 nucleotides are TGTGCCAGCAGTTCCGCCGGAACAGATACGCAGTATTTT. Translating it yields CASSSAGTDTQYF. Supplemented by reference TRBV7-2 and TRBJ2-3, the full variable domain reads GAGVSQSPSNKVTEKGKDVELRCDPISGHTALYWYRQSLGQGLEFLIYFQGNSAPDKSGLPSDRFSAERTGGSVSTLTIQRTQQEDSAVYLCASSSAGTDTQYFGPGTRLTVL.

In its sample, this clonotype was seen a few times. The CDR3: CASSLVGGSSADEQYF. The CDR3 coding sequence is TGCGCCAGCAGCTTGGTGGGGGGGAGTAGCGCGGACGAGCAGTACTTC. This sequence joins TRBV5-1 and TRBJ2-7; 7 bases agree with TRBD2. CDR3 length: 16 residues. CDR1 and CDR2 (germline): SGHRS, YFSETQ. With 0 bases clipped from V and 5 bases from J, the junction kept 11 bases outside the gene matches.